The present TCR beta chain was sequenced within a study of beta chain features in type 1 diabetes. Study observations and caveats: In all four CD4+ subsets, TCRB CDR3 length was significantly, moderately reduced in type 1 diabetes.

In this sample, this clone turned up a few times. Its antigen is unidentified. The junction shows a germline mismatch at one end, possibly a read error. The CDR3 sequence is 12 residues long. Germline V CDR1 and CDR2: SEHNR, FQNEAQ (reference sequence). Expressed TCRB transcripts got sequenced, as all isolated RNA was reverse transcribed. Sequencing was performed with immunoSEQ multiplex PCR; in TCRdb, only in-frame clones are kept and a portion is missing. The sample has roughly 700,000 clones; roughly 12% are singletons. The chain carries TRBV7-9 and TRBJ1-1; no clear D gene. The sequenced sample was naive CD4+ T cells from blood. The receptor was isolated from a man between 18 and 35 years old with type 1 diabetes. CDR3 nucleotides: TGTGCCAGCAGCTTATCCGGAGGAATATTGGGGTTT. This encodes CASSLSGGILGF. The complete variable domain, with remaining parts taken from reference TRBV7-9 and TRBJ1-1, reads DTGVSQNPRHKITKRGQNVTFRCDPISEHNRLYWYRQTLGQGPEFLTYFQNEAQLEKSRLLSDRFSAERPKGSFSTLEIQRTEQGDSAMYLCASSLSGGILGFGQGTRLTVV.